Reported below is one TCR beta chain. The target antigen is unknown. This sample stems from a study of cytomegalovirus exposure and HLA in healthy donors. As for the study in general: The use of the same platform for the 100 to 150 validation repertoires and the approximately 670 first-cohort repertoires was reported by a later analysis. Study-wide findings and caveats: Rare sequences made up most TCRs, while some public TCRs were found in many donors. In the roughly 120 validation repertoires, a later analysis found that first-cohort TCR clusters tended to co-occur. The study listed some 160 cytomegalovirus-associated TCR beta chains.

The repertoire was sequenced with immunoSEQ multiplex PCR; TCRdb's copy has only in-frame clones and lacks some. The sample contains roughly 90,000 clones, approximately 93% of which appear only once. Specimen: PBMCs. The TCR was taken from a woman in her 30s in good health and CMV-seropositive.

The CDR3: CASSWTLAGGPGEQFF. CDR3 nucleotides: TGTGCCAGCAGCTGGACCCTAGCGGGAGGGCCTGGGGAGCAGTTCTTC. The V gene is TRBV13, the J gene TRBJ2-1; TRBD2 aligns across 12 bases. V shed 4 bases and J 10 bases; nucleotides not matched to a gene: 11. The CDR3 has 16 residues. CDR1 is PRHDT, CDR2 FYEKMQ, per germline (reference sequence).